This passage covers 16 T cell receptor beta chains from one sample sequenced in a study of T cell responses to AZD1222 COVID-19 vaccine. Here immunoSEQ multiplex PCR was the method, and the copy in TCRdb shows in-frame clones only, minus some. The repertoire includes approximately 60,000 clones, 84% of them detected once, and approximately 20% sits in the top ten. The specimen was peripheral blood, collected on day 0 of AZD1222 vaccination. The receptors originated from an adult in good health.

V and J are TRBV7-3 and TRBJ2-1, with TRBD2 matching 9 bases. V trimming: 1 base; J trimming: 9 bases; junction bases outside the gene matches: 13. Germline V CDR1 and CDR2: SGHTA, FQGTGA. CDR3 size: 17 residues. The CDR3 DNA reads as TGTGCCAGCAGCTTAAGAGTAGGTAGCGGGAGAGACACTGAGCAGTTCTTC. Protein product: CASSLRVGSGRDTEQFF. Drawing the rest from reference TRBV7-3 and TRBJ2-1, the complete variable domain is GAGVSQTPSNKVTEKGKYVELRCDPISGHTALYWYRQSLGQGPEFLIYFQGTGAADDSGLPNDRFFAVRPEGSVSTLKIQRTERGDSAVYLCASSLRVGSGRDTEQFFGPGTRLTVL.

This clone was detected only a few times. The chain carries TRBV19 and TRBJ2-1; 10 nucleotides align to TRBD2. Germline V lookup: CDR1 LNHDA, CDR2 SQIVND (reference sequence). J gave up 2 bases and V 6 bases, and 7 bases lay outside the gene matches. The CDR3 is 16 residues long. The CDR3 spells CASSPSSGRAYNEQFF. CDR3 in DNA: TGTGCCAGTAGCCCCTCCAGCGGGAGGGCCTACAATGAGCAGTTCTTC.

The rearrangement uses TRBV7-3 and TRBJ2-5; D perhaps matches TRBD1 (6 bases). V dropped 4 bases and J dropped 4 bases, with 16 bases sitting between them. The CDR3 runs to 15 residues. The V gene's germline CDR1 is SGHTA and CDR2 FQGTGA. CDR3 sequence: CASSSAPDRLETQYF. CDR3 coding DNA: TGTGCCAGCAGCTCCGCCCCGGACAGACTAGAGACCCAGTACTTC.

V is TRBV4-1 and J is TRBJ1-4; perhaps TRBD1 as D (5 bases). Trimming removed 3 bases at V and 2 bases at J, with 10 bases between. CDR1 and CDR2 (germline): MGHRA, YSYEKL. The CDR3 totals 15 residues. The CDR3 region is CASSQAGGTNEKLFF. The CDR3 DNA reads TGCGCCAGCAGCCAGGCGGGGGGGACTAATGAAAAACTGTTTTTT.

The chain couples TRBV19 to TRBJ1-5; possibly TRBD1 for D (5 bases). The CDR3 spans 15 residues. Germline-derived CDR1 and CDR2 are LNHDA and SQIVND (reference sequence). Between the trimmed V and J ends, which lost 4 bases and 3 bases, there was a span of 13 bases. CDR3 in amino acids: CASSTQGGVNQPQHF. The CDR3 DNA reads as TGTGCCAGTAGTACCCAGGGTGGGGTCAATCAGCCCCAGCATTTT.

J is TRBJ1-1 and V is TRBV7-9, with 7 bases aligning to TRBD1. This CDR3 has 15 amino acids. Unmatched junction bases numbered 5, after V lost 0 bases and J lost 4 bases. Germline CDR1 SEHNR, CDR2 FQNEAQ (reference sequence). The CDR3, as DNA: TGTGCCAGCAGCTTAGCTCGGGACAGCTCCACTGAAGCTTTCTTT. The encoded protein is CASSLARDSSTEAFF.

The chain links TRBV11-2 to TRBJ2-3, with TRBD2 as a possible D gene (6 bases). V was trimmed by 0 bases and J by 0 bases, leaving 22 bases between them. The CDR3 covers 20 residues. Per the germline V gene, CDR1 is SGHAT and CDR2 is FQNNGV. The CDR3 coding sequence is TGTGCCAGCAGCTTAGAGAGGTGGCGGGCTTATCGGGGGAGCACAGATACGCAGTATTTT. It encodes CASSLERWRAYRGSTDTQYF.

The sample holds a few counts of this clone. The chain couples TRBV30 to TRBJ1-2; D not resolved. In germline, CDR1 is GTSNPN, CDR2 SVGIG (reference sequence). Trimming took 4 bases from V and 0 from J, leaving 12 bases between them. The length of the CDR3 is 14 residues. The DNA for the CDR3 is TGTGCCTGGACACGGACGGCAGCTAACTATGGCTACACCTTC. This encodes CAWTRTAANYGYTF.

This clone has a handful of counts. This rearrangement joins TRBV28 to TRBJ1-2; D is possibly TRBD1 (6 bases). V lost 11 bases and J lost 6, with 16 bases in between. Germline lookup yields CDR1 MDHEN and CDR2 SYDVKM. This CDR3 comprises 12 residues. The CDR3 loop is CALRGRGHGYTF. CDR3 nucleotides: TGTGCCTTAAGGGGCAGGGGCCATGGCTACACCTTC.

V is TRBV5-1 and J is TRBJ2-7; 7 nucleotides agree with TRBD1. The CDR3 spans 14 residues. CDR1 is SGHRS, CDR2 YFSETQ, per germline. The ends lost 4 bases at V and 4 bases at J; junction bases unmatched: 8. In nucleotides, the CDR3 is TGCGCCAGCAGCCTTACAGGGGATAGGTACGAGCAGTACTTC. Protein product: CASSLTGDRYEQYF.

The chain uses TRBV7-6 and TRBJ1-1; D is ambiguous. This CDR3 comprises 13 residues. Germline loops: CDR1 SGHVS, CDR2 FNYEAQ. The V gene lost 0 bases and the J gene lost 11 bases, with 13 bases spanning the gap. The CDR3 sequence is CASSLAEANMAFF. The CDR3, as DNA: TGTGCCAGCAGCTTAGCGGAGGCAAATATGGCTTTCTTT. Full variable domain (rest looked up from reference TRBV7-6 and TRBJ1-1): GAGVSQSPRYKVTKRGQDVALRCDPISGHVSLYWYRQALGQGPEFLTYFNYEAQQDKSGLPNDRFSAERPEGSISTLTIQRTEQRDSAMYRCASSLAEANMAFFGQGTRLTVV.

The V call is TRBV3-1 (or the pseudogene TRBV3-2), the J call TRBJ2-2; D is unclear. Per germline, CDR1 LGHDT and CDR2 YNNKEL (reference sequence). Trimming left V 1 base short and J 5 bases short, with 11 bases between. The CDR3 is 15 residues long. Written as DNA, the CDR3 is TGTGCCAGCAGCCAAGGGGTCAGTTTAACCGGGGAGCTGTTTTTT. It codes for CASSQGVSLTGELFF.

The chain recombines TRBV6-5 with TRBJ2-3; D is ambiguous. Germline-derived CDR1 and CDR2 are MNHEY and SVGAGI. The CDR3 loop spans 14 amino acids. Trimming stripped 6 bases from V and 6 bases from J, with 16 bases between. The CDR3 DNA reads TGTGCCAGCAGGGCGACCTATGATGGGGATACGCAGTATTTT. Amino acid sequence: CASRATYDGDTQYF.

This clone was observed a handful of times. The chain employs TRBV7-9 and TRBJ2-7, with D hard to call. Germline V lookup: CDR1 SEHNR, CDR2 FQNEAQ (reference sequence). The CDR3 is 15 amino acids. Trimming cost V 1 base and J 7 bases, with 17 bases left between them. CDR3 coding DNA: TGTGCCAGCAGCTTAGGGGCTAGGGTTTGGGAAGAGCAGTACTTC. This codes for CASSLGARVWEEQYF. The whole variable domain, filled in from reference TRBV7-9 and TRBJ2-7, reads DTGVSQNPRHKITKRGQNVTFRCDPISEHNRLYWYRQTLGQGPEFLTYFQNEAQLEKSRLLSDRFSAERPKGSFSTLEIQRTEQGDSAMYLCASSLGARVWEEQYFGPGTRLTVT.

The chain is built from TRBV9 and TRBJ2-7; perhaps D is TRBD1 or TRBD2 (5 bases each). V lost 1 base to trimming and J lost 1 base, with 12 bases between them. This CDR3 region has 15 residues. The germline V gene has CDR1 SGDLS and CDR2 YYNGEE. CDR3 region: CASSVSVGESYEQYF. As DNA, the CDR3 is TGTGCCAGCAGCGTAAGTGTGGGGGAATCCTACGAGCAGTACTTC. Full variable domain (outside the CDR3, taken from reference TRBV9 and TRBJ2-7): DSGVTQTPKHLITATGQRVTLRCSPRSGDLSVYWYQQSLDQGLQFLIQYYNGEERAKGNILERFSAQQFPDLHSELNLSSLELGDSALYFCASSVSVGESYEQYFGPGTRLTVT.

This chain uses TRBV4-3 with TRBJ2-1; 9 positions agree with TRBD1. V lost 0 bases to trimming and J lost 6 bases; unmatched junction nucleotides: 9. The CDR3 runs to 17 residues. Germline assignment: CDR1 LGHNA and CDR2 YSLEER. CDR3 residues: CASSQDPIYRGLNEQFF. The CDR3 nucleotides are TGCGCCAGCAGCCAAGATCCCATTTACAGGGGGCTCAATGAGCAGTTCTTC.